A selection of T cell receptor beta chains follows, all from one sample in a study of a mutant IDH1 vaccine in newly diagnosed glioma. No antigen has been assigned to these receptors. Sequencing used immunoSEQ multiplex PCR; TCRdb keeps in-frame clones, though not all of them. The table includes some 57,000 clones, 84% detected once. This sample comprised PBMCs, obtained from a glioma patient whose treatment included an IDH1 peptide vaccine. The receptor source for this set is a young woman with glioma. Each CDR3 is given with its conserved first and last residue. A D gene is named only where the DNA matches it firmly. Clone size is not always given. Where it is, it says once, few, many or a class for expanded clones.

clone size	J gene	D gene	V gene	CDR3 DNA	CDR3 protein
NA	TRBJ2-7	NA	TRBV7-8	TGTGCCAGCAGCTTATCCGGAAAACCCTACGAGCAGTACTTC	CASSLSGKPYEQYF
NA	TRBJ2-7	TRBD1	TRBV6-1	TGTGCCAGCACGTTGGGGACAGGGTCCTACGAGCAGTACTTC	CASTLGTGSYEQYF
NA	TRBJ1-2	NA	TRBV6-5	TGTGCCAGCAGTTTCCAGGGACGGCCCTATGGCTACACCTTC	CASSFQGRPYGYTF
NA	TRBJ1-1	TRBD1	TRBV14	TGTGCCAGCAGCCACGTACCGACAGGGTTGAACACTGAAGCTTTCTTT	CASSHVPTGLNTEAFF
NA	TRBJ2-3	TRBD2	TRBV4-1	TGCGCCAGCAGCCCCGCTTCGTCAACTAGCGGGAGCACAGATACGCAGTATTTT	CASSPASSTSGSTDTQYF
NA	TRBJ2-7	TRBD1	TRBV29-1	TGCAGCGTTGAACGCGGGACAGGTTCCTACGAGCAGTACTTC	CSVERGTGSYEQYF
NA	TRBJ1-2	TRBD1	TRBV5-1	TGCGCCAGCAGCTTCACGCGACAGGGAGGAGATGGCTACACCTTC	CASSFTRQGGDGYTF
NA	TRBJ1-1	NA	TRBV25-1	TGTGCCAGCAGTGAATTTGGGGCAGCCGAAGCTTTCTTT	CASSEFGAAEAFF
NA	TRBJ1-4	NA	TRBV6-4	TGTGCCAGAGGACAGTGCACTGCAACTAATGAAAAACTGTTTTTT	CARGQCTATNEKLFF
large	TRBJ2-1	NA	TRBV4-2	TGTGCCAGCAGCCAAGAGGGGAGTCTAGTCTACAATGAGCAGTTCTTC	CASSQEGSLVYNEQFF
few	TRBJ1-1	NA	TRBV29-1	TGCAGCGCCGGACTCCCGAACACTGAAGCTTTCTTT	CSAGLPNTEAFF
NA	TRBJ1-6	NA	TRBV5-6	TGTGCCAGCAGCTTCTCACAGACGTCCAAACCCCTCCACTTT	CASSFSQTSKPLHF
NA	TRBJ1-5	NA	TRBV18	TGTGCCAGCTCACCAGCGGGGCGGGAGGAAGATCAGCCCCAGCATTTT	CASSPAGREEDQPQHF
NA	TRBJ2-1	NA	TRBV18	TGTGCCAGCTCACCTAATAATGAGCAGTTCTTC	CASSPNNEQFF
NA	TRBJ2-1	TRBD2	TRBV6-4	TGTGCCAGCAGTGACTCCCAGCGGGGCACCTACAATGAGCAGTTCTTC	CASSDSQRGTYNEQFF
NA	TRBJ1-1	NA	TRBV27	TGTGCCAGCAGTTCCCCGCGGCTGAACACTGAAGCTTTCTTT	CASSSPRLNTEAFF
NA	TRBJ2-2	NA	TRBV28	TGTGCCAGCAGATCGGGCACCGGGGAGCTGTTTTTT	CASRSGTGELFF
NA	TRBJ1-5	NA	TRBV7-2	TGTGCCAGCAGTTCTGACAGGCAGTATAGCAATCAGCCCCAGCATTTT	CASSSDRQYSNQPQHF
NA	TRBJ2-1	NA	TRBV9	TGTGCCAGCAGCGTAGTCATAGAAGCTGAGCAGTTCTTC	CASSVVIEAEQFF
NA	TRBJ2-3	TRBD1	TRBV10-2	TGCGCCAGCAGCCCACAGGGGGTCACAGATACGCAGTATTTT	CASSPQGVTDTQYF
NA	TRBJ1-1	NA	TRBV5-1	TGCGCCAGCAGCCCTACAGGGCAGAACACTGAAGCTTTCTTT	CASSPTGQNTEAFF
few	TRBJ1-1	NA	TRBV30	TGTGCCTGGAGTGAACAGCCGAACACTGAAGCTTTCTTT	CAWSEQPNTEAFF